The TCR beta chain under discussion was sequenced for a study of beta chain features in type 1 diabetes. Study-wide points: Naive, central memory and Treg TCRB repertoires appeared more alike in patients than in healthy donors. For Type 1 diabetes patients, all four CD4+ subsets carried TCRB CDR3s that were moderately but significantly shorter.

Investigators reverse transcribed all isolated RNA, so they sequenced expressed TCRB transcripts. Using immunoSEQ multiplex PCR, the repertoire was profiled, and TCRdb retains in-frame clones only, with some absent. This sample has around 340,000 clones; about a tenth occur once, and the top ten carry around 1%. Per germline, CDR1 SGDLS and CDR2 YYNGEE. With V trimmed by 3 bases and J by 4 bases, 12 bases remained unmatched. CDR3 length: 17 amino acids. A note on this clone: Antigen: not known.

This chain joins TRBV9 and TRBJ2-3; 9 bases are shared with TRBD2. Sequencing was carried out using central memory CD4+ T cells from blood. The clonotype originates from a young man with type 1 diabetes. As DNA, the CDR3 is TGTGCCAGCAGCGCGGAGGTCAAGCGGGGGGCATCAGATACGCAGTATTTT. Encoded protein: CASSAEVKRGASDTQYF.